The sequence of this T cell receptor (beta chain) was determined in a study of T-cell reconstitution after alpha-beta-depleted transplantation in children. V shed 6 bases, J shed 3 bases, and the junction held 6 bases outside the gene matches. CDR1 MRHNA and CDR2 SNTAGT come from the germline V gene. This CDR3 has 15 amino acids. Library preparation (for TCRbeta) was performed with unique molecular identifiers. TCRdb re-called the PCR reads through MiXCR, storing one row per CDR3 protein. The sample lists fewer than 400,000 distinct CDR3 sequences; roughly 20% were seen once. The input for sequencing was PBMCs from the stem cell graft donor, taken from the stem cell graft. The chain couples TRBV6-4 to TRBJ2-2; TRBD2 aligns across 8 bases. This receptor was taken from a human donor who donated a stem cell graft to a child with acute myeloid leukemia. Written as DNA, the CDR3 is TGTGCCAGCAGCCCAACCGGGGGGGACACCGGGGAGCTGTTTTTT. This gives the protein CASSPTGGDTGELFF.